The sequence of this T cell receptor (beta chain) was determined in a study of T cells in localized non-small cell lung cancer. Profiled with immunoSEQ multiplex PCR; TCRdb holds only in-frame clones, not every one. The profile shows about 72,000 clones, about four fifths of them singletons. The receptor was derived from a female donor of 60 years or more with stage I lung adenocarcinoma. The sample consisted of peripheral blood, taken before any cancer treatment.

The CDR3 sequence: CASGGGLNTEAFF. CDR3 nucleotide sequence: TGTGCCAGCGGAGGCGGCCTGAACACTGAAGCTTTCTTT. The chain combines TRBV6-5 with TRBJ1-1; D unclear. Germline V gene sequence: CDR1 MNHEY, CDR2 SVGAGI. The CDR3 sequence is 13 residues long. V was shortened by 8 bases and J by 0 bases, with 10 bases between the two germline ends.